Shown below are 29 T cell receptor beta chains from a single sample sequenced in a study of cytomegalovirus exposure and HLA in healthy donors. Amplification used 60 Vbeta primers and 13 Jbeta primers. TCRdb keeps only in-frame clones here, not all; method: immunoSEQ multiplex PCR. In the table there are about 140,000 clones, approximately 80% of which are singletons. The sample comprised PBMCs. The receptor source for this set is a middle-aged man in good health and CMV-seronegative.

The chain links TRBV7-2 to TRBJ2-5; 8 nucleotides align to TRBD2. Gene TRBJ2-7 matches the end of the DNA better, so the J call may be wrong. CDR3 length: 19 residues. The germline V gene encodes CDR1 SGHTA and CDR2 FQGNSA. The CDR3 DNA is TGTGCCAGCAGCTCACCCCGAACGGTTGGCGCGGGGGGTGCCTACGAGCAGTACTTC. It specifies CASSSPRTVGAGGAYEQYF.

The chain links TRBV28 to TRBJ1-2, with D possibly being TRBD1 (6 bases). Germline V CDR1 and CDR2: MDHEN, SYDVKM. V gave up 7 bases and J gave up 5 bases, with 20 bases separating them. This CDR3 has 15 amino acids. CDR3 region: CASNGQFLMTYGYTF. The CDR3 DNA follows: TGTGCCAGCAACGGACAGTTTTTAATGACATATGGCTACACCTTC.

The chain is built from TRBV6-5 and TRBJ2-1; 13 bases fit TRBD2. The CDR3 is 15 amino acids. Germline lookup yields CDR1 MNHEY and CDR2 SVGAGI. Germline trimming cut 6 bases from V and 10 bases from J; bases unmatched to any gene: 9. The CDR3 loop reads CASSYHTTSGGEQFF. The CDR3 DNA reads TGTGCCAGCAGCTATCACACGACTAGCGGGGGGGAGCAGTTCTTC.

This chain uses TRBV4-3 with TRBJ2-5; TRBD2 is a possible D gene (5 bases). The CDR3 consists of 18 residues. Per the germline V gene, CDR1 is LGHNA and CDR2 is YSLEER. V was clipped by 2 bases and J by 1 base, with 20 bases between them. CDR3 residues: CASSQRVTGSPSQETQYF. In DNA, the CDR3 is TGCGCCAGCAGCCAACGGGTGACGGGATCCCCCTCCCAAGAGACCCAGTACTTC.

The V and J genes are TRBV28 and TRBJ1-4, with D perhaps TRBD1 (5 bases). Germline-derived CDR1 and CDR2 are MDHEN and SYDVKM. The V end was cut by 4 bases, the J end by 7 bases, with 16 bases between. This CDR3 is 15 amino acids long. CDR3 amino acids: CASSWGGKAGEKLFF. Here the CDR3 DNA reads TGTGCCAGCAGTTGGGGCGGGAAGGCGGGTGAAAAACTGTTTTTT.

The chain employs TRBV7-3 and TRBJ2-5; D uncertain. Germline values: CDR1 SGHTA, CDR2 FQGTGA. The CDR3 runs to 14 residues. V lost 2 bases and J lost 3, with 10 bases in between. CDR3 loop: CASSLSGMEETQYF. The CDR3 DNA follows: TGTGCCAGCAGCTTATCGGGTATGGAAGAGACCCAGTACTTC. Combining the CDR3 with reference TRBV7-3 and TRBJ2-5 gives the whole variable domain GAGVSQTPSNKVTEKGKYVELRCDPISGHTALYWYRQSLGQGPEFLIYFQGTGAADDSGLPNDRFFAVRPEGSVSTLKIQRTERGDSAVYLCASSLSGMEETQYFGPGTRLLVL.

The chain combines TRBV29-1 with TRBJ2-5; D possibly corresponds to TRBD2 (6 bases). The DNA end is more similar to TRBJ2-7, so the J call may be wrong. CDR1 and CDR2 from the germline V gene are SQVTM and ANQGSEA. This CDR3 is 12 amino acids long. Here the CDR3 reads CSVGRERAEQYF. Here the CDR3 DNA reads TGCAGCGTTGGGAGGGAGAGGGCCGAGCAGTACTTC.

This chain uses TRBV6-5 with TRBJ1-2; D not resolved. This CDR3 has 12 residues. V lost 0 bases, J lost 8 bases, and 7 bases lay in between. Germline V lookup: CDR1 MNHEY, CDR2 SVGAGI. The CDR3 DNA is TGTGCCAGCAGTTACTCGCGAGAAGGCTACACCTTC. As protein: CASSYSREGYTF.

CDR3 amino acids: CASSDLAGGPLDEQYF. The CDR3 DNA reads as TGTGCCAGCAGTGACCTAGCGGGGGGGCCCTTAGACGAGCAGTACTTC. The rearrangement uses TRBV25-1 and TRBJ2-7, with TRBD2 matching over 12 bases. The germline V gene encodes CDR1 MGHDK and CDR2 SYGVNS. The ends lost 3 bases at V and 5 bases at J; junction bases unmatched: 8. The CDR3 spans 16 residues.

V is TRBV18 and J is TRBJ1-4; 9 bases fit TRBD1. The V and J ends lost 4 bases and 0 bases, in that order; junction bases with no gene match: 0. Germline CDR1 KGHSH, CDR2 LQKENI. This CDR3 has 15 residues. CDR3 region: CASSRQGATNEKLFF. The DNA of the CDR3 is TGTGCCAGCTCACGACAGGGGGCAACTAATGAAAAACTGTTTTTT.

The rearrangement uses TRBV7-3 and TRBJ2-3; possibly TRBD2 for D (6 bases). Germline V gives CDR1 SGHTA, CDR2 FQGTGA. V gave up 1 base and J gave up 1 base, with 12 bases separating them. The CDR3 has 16 amino acids. CDR3 sequence: CASSLKGRLGTDTQYF. Written as DNA, the CDR3 is TGTGCCAGCAGCTTAAAGGGGAGGTTGGGCACAGATACGCAGTATTTT.

The V and J genes are TRBV19 and TRBJ1-2, with 8 positions matching TRBD1. Germline CDR1 LNHDA, CDR2 SQIVND (reference sequence). The CDR3 is 14 amino acids. J lost 5 bases, V lost 3 bases, and 5 bases had no gene match. CDR3 sequence (DNA): TGTGCCAGTAGTATCAGCGACAGGGGTTATGGCTACACCTTC. Amino acid sequence: CASSISDRGYGYTF.

The rearrangement uses TRBV19 and TRBJ2-1, with D perhaps TRBD2 (6 bases). The CDR3 sequence is 15 residues long. The germline V gene encodes CDR1 LNHDA and CDR2 SQIVND (reference sequence). The V end was cut by 4 bases, the J end by 7 bases, with 17 bases between. The CDR3 DNA follows: TGTGCCAGTAGTACCGGGGAGGCCAGGGAGAATGAGCAGTTCTTC. Translation gives CASSTGEARENEQFF.

The gene calls are TRBV6-4 and TRBJ1-1; no firm D call. CDR3 length: 12 amino acids. CDR1 MRHNA and CDR2 SNTAGT come from the germline V gene. V lost 3 bases, J lost 3 bases, and 5 bases lay in between. In DNA form, the CDR3 reads TGTGCCAGCAGTGAGGTAGACACTGAAGCTTTCTTT. Its protein is CASSEVDTEAFF.

The V call is TRBV7-2, the J call TRBJ2-2; a weak D match, TRBD1 (6 bases). The CDR3 totals 13 residues. Trimming removed 5 bases from V and 6 bases from J, with 10 bases in between. Germline values: CDR1 SGHTA, CDR2 FQGNSA. The CDR3 DNA is TGTGCCAGCAGCCCCCCAGGGGCCGGGGAGCTGTTTTTT. It encodes CASSPPGAGELFF.

V usage is TRBV5-1 and J usage is TRBJ1-6, with 7 bases identical to TRBD1. The CDR3 is 14 amino acids. Per the germline V gene, CDR1 is SGHRS and CDR2 is YFSETQ. The V and J ends lost 4 bases and 10 bases, in that order; junction bases with no gene match: 8. DNA for the CDR3: TGCGCCAGCAGCCAGGACAGGCTGAAATCACCCCTCCACTTT. Its protein is CASSQDRLKSPLHF. The full variable domain, in which reference TRBV5-1 and TRBJ1-6 provide the parts outside the CDR3, is KAGVTQTPRYLIKTRGQQVTLSCSPISGHRSVSWYQQTPGQGLQFLFEYFSETQRNKGNFPGRFSGRQFSNSRSEMNVSTLELGDSALYLCASSQDRLKSPLHFGNGTRLTVT.

The chain employs TRBV2 and TRBJ1-5, with TRBD1 matching over 10 bases. This CDR3 has 15 amino acids. With 6 bases clipped from V and 6 bases from J, the junction kept 8 bases outside the gene matches. CDR1 and CDR2 from the germline V gene are SNHLY and FYNNEI. As DNA, the CDR3 is TGTGCCAGCAGGAGGGACAGGGGACAGGGTCAGCCCCAGCATTTT. This gives the protein CASRRDRGQGQPQHF.

V usage is TRBV12-5 and J usage is TRBJ2-1; 7 bases fit TRBD1. The CDR3 contains 15 residues. CDR1 and CDR2 (germline): LGHNT, FRNRAP. V lost 5 bases and J lost 5; bases outside the gene matches: 9. The CDR3 loop reads CASGLSGTVDNEQFF. In nucleotides, the CDR3 is TGTGCTAGTGGTCTTTCCGGGACAGTCGACAATGAGCAGTTCTTC.

This chain connects TRBV6-1 to TRBJ2-1; D possibly corresponds to TRBD1 (5 bases). V gave up 2 bases and J gave up 0 bases, with 20 bases separating them. The CDR3 loop spans 19 amino acids. Germline values: CDR1 MNHNS, CDR2 SASEGT. The CDR3: CASSERGRVNFGSYNEQFF. CDR3 bases: TGTGCCAGCAGTGAAAGGGGCAGGGTGAATTTTGGCTCCTACAATGAGCAGTTCTTC.

This clone was seen more than once but under ten times. This chain connects TRBV18 to TRBJ1-1, with a tentative D call TRBD1 (5 bases). Trimming took 5 bases from V and 1 from J, leaving 11 bases between them. This CDR3 has 14 residues. Germline CDR1 KGHSH, CDR2 LQKENI. For the CDR3, the DNA is TGTGCCAGCTCAGAACAGGTTCCGAACACTGAAGCTTTCTTT. This sequence encodes CASSEQVPNTEAFF.

The genes are TRBV10-2 and TRBJ2-5; D may be TRBD2 (5 bases). Germline CDR1 WSHSY, CDR2 SAAADI. The V and J ends lost 6 bases and 5 bases respectively, with 16 bases between them. The CDR3 extends over 14 amino acids. In nucleotides, the CDR3 is TGCGCCAGCAGGACCTCGCGGGTGGGGGAGACCCAGTACTTC. As protein: CASRTSRVGETQYF.

The chain has TRBV5-1 and TRBJ2-7, with 11 positions matching TRBD2. Germline assignment: CDR1 SGHRS and CDR2 YFSETQ. J lost 0 bases, V lost 1 base, and 18 bases had no gene match. This CDR3 spans 21 amino acids. CDR3 nucleotide sequence: TGCGCCAGCAGCTTGTATTATCTGGGAGGGTCGACTAGCGGGGCCTCCTACGAGCAGTACTTC. Translating gives CASSLYYLGGSTSGASYEQYF.

The chain recombines TRBV6-5 with TRBJ1-4, with 8 nucleotides matching TRBD1. The CDR3 runs to 13 residues. After removal of 10 bases from V and 8 bases from J, the junction contained 9 bases not matched to a gene. Germline V gene data show CDR1 as MNHEY and CDR2 as SVGAGI. CDR3 residues: CATAQGAREKLFF. The CDR3 nucleotides are TGTGCCACCGCCCAGGGGGCGCGGGAAAAACTGTTTTTT.

V gene TRBV18 combines with J gene TRBJ2-1; D is ambiguous. CDR3 length: 13 residues. CDR1 KGHSH and CDR2 LQKENI come from the germline V gene. V was clipped by 5 bases and J by 5 bases, with 10 bases between them. This chain's CDR3 is CASSLAQDNEQFF. The CDR3 DNA is TGTGCCAGCTCATTGGCGCAGGACAATGAGCAGTTCTTC.

This clone appeared a single time. The CDR3 does not end in the conserved phenylalanine or tryptophan, so this is likely a read error. This chain joins TRBV4-1 and TRBJ1-2; D call uncertain. This CDR3 has 15 residues. Germline V gives CDR1 MGHRA, CDR2 YSYEKL. Trimming took off 4 bases at V and 4 bases at J, with 16 bases between the two ends. The CDR3 region has the DNA TGCGCCAGCAGCCCCCCGGCGGAAGGGAGCTATGGCTACACCGTC. This gives the protein CASSPPAEGSYGYTV.

The V gene is TRBV12-5, the J gene TRBJ1-1; a weak D match, TRBD1 (5 bases). This CDR3 comprises 13 residues. In germline, CDR1 is LGHNT, CDR2 FRNRAP. The V gene lost 7 bases and the J gene lost 0 bases, with 9 bases spanning the gap. CDR3 region: CASEGIMNTEAFF. CDR3 in DNA: TGTGCTAGTGAGGGGATCATGAACACTGAAGCTTTCTTT.

This chain's CDR3 is CASSKDNVILRNYGYTF. Here the CDR3 DNA reads TGTGCCAGCAGCAAGGACAACGTCATTCTCCGTAACTATGGCTACACCTTC. The gene calls are TRBV7-9 and TRBJ1-2, with D possibly TRBD1 on 5 matching bases. Trimming shortened V by 5 bases and J by 1 base, and 20 bases separated the two germline ends. Germline V CDR1 and CDR2: SEHNR, FQNEAQ (reference sequence). The CDR3 loop spans 17 amino acids.

The rearrangement links TRBV5-1 to TRBJ1-2; the D is unclear. Trimming pared 1 base from V and 5 bases from J, leaving 9 bases between. Looked up from germline, CDR1 is SGHRS and CDR2 is YFSETQ. This CDR3 comprises 13 residues. The CDR3 bases are TGCGCCAGCAGCTTGTCGGAGGGATATGGCTACACCTTC. As protein: CASSLSEGYGYTF.

The chain couples TRBV18 to TRBJ1-5; TRBD1 matches 9 bases. CDR1 and CDR2 (germline): KGHSH, LQKENI. Trimming took 9 bases from V and 8 from J; bases not matched to a gene: 8. This CDR3 has 13 amino acids. Written as DNA, the CDR3 is TGTGCCAGTTCCCCGGGACAGGGTGAGCCCCAGCATTTT. Its protein product is CASSPGQGEPQHF.